These 5 T cell receptor beta chains originate from one sample sequenced in a study of neoadjuvant anti-PD-1 for oral cavity cancer. Repertoires were generated with immunoSEQ multiplex PCR, while TCRdb's copy carries only in-frame clones and drops some. The repertoire includes 15,000 to 20,000 clones, around 72% of them detected once, and approximately 2.6% sits in the top ten. Sequencing was performed on PBMCs, taken before nivolumab (anti-PD-1) treatment. The source of these receptors is a person aged 40-85 years with oral cavity squamous cell carcinoma.

The V gene is TRBV19, the J gene TRBJ2-6; 9 positions match TRBD1. CDR3 size: 18 residues. V lost 3 bases, J lost 0 bases, and 6 bases stayed unmatched. Germline V gene sequence: CDR1 LNHDA, CDR2 SQIVND (reference sequence). CDR3: CASSIGTGSYSGANVLTF. As DNA, the CDR3 is TGTGCCAGTAGTATTGGGACAGGGTCCTACTCTGGGGCCAACGTCCTGACTTTC.

The rearrangement links TRBV6-5 to TRBJ2-2; TRBD1 agrees at 10 bases. The CDR3 contains 16 residues. J was trimmed by 6 bases and V by 4 bases; bases with no gene match: 8. The germline CDR1 and CDR2 sequences are MNHEY and SVGAGI. The CDR3, as DNA: TGTGCCAGCAGTTTCCTCGGGACAGGGGATTCCGGGGAGCTGTTTTTT. Translating it yields CASSFLGTGDSGELFF.

This clone was detected only a few times. The chain couples TRBV6-1 to TRBJ1-1; TRBD1 aligns across 7 bases. The CDR3 spans 13 residues. V dropped 6 bases and J dropped 6; count of bases not matched to a gene: 7. Germline CDR1 and CDR2: MNHNS and SASEGT. The DNA of the CDR3 is TGTGCCAGCAGAATGACAGGGTTCCCTGAAGCTTTCTTT. This gives the protein CASRMTGFPEAFF.

The rearrangement links TRBV15 to TRBJ2-7; D is unclear. This CDR3 region has 14 residues. The germline V gene has CDR1 LNHNV and CDR2 YYDKDF (reference sequence). The ends were cut back, 1 base at V and 2 bases at J, with 9 bases in the middle. The CDR3 reads CATSRGPPTYEQYF. CDR3 in DNA: TGTGCCACCAGCAGAGGACCCCCCACCTACGAGCAGTACTTC.

The rearrangement uses TRBV7-3 and TRBJ2-2, with 8 bases lining up with TRBD1. The length of the CDR3 is 17 residues. From germline, CDR1 is SGHTA and CDR2 FQGTGA. Trimming cost V 2 bases and J 5 bases; bases outside gene matches: 10. CDR3 coding DNA: TGTGCCAGCAGCTTAGGTGTGGGCAGGGGGCAAACCGGGGAGCTGTTTTTT. Translation: CASSLGVGRGQTGELFF. Based on the CDR3 plus reference TRBV7-3 and TRBJ2-2, the full variable domain is GAGVSQTPSNKVTEKGKYVELRCDPISGHTALYWYRQSLGQGPEFLIYFQGTGAADDSGLPNDRFFAVRPEGSVSTLKIQRTERGDSAVYLCASSLGVGRGQTGELFFGEGSRLTVL.